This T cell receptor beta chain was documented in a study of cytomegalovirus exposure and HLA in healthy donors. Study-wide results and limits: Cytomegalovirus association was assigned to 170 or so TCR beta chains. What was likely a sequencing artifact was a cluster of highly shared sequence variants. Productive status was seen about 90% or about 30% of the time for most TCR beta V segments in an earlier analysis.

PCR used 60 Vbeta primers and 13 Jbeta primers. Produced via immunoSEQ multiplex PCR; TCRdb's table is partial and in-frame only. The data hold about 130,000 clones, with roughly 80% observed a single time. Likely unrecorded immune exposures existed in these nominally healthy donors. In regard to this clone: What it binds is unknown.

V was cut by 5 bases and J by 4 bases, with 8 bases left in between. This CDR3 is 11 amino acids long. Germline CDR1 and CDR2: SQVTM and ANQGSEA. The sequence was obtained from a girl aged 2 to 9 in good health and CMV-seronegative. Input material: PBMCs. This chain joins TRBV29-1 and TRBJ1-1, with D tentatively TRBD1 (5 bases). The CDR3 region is CSVHRTTEAFF. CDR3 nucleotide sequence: TGCAGCGTTCACAGGACCACTGAAGCTTTCTTT.